This passage covers 17 T cell receptor beta chains from one sample sequenced in a study of identical twins (dated by TCRdb to the mid-2010s). Library prep was done by 5' RACE. This sample was sequenced with an Illumina HiSeq 2000. The public reads were run again by TCRdb, first through fastp at Q25 and then through MiXCR, and only productive beta chains were kept. CDR3 protein duplicates are merged, each entry listing the most common genes and DNA. The sample includes approximately 630,000 distinct CDR3 sequences, with about 7.1% observed a single time. The ten biggest clones cover 1.5% to 2% of the sample. These data are also associated with another study on yellow fever vaccine responses in identical twins.

Sequencing input: PBMCs. These TCRs come from a woman under 30 in good health.

This clonotype showed up many times. The rearrangement joins TRBV2 to TRBJ1-1, with D uncertain. V was shortened by 7 bases and J by 3 bases, with 12 bases between the two germline ends. The CDR3 has 13 amino acids. The germline gives CDR1 SNHLY, CDR2 FYNNEI. In DNA, the CDR3 is TGTGCCAGCAAACCAGCACGGGACACTGAAGCTTTCTTT. It specifies CASKPARDTEAFF.

This clonotype was counted at least ten times. This chain uses TRBV5-1 with TRBJ1-1; TRBD1 is a possible D gene (5 bases). CDR1 is SGHRS, CDR2 YFSETQ, per germline. This CDR3 comprises 16 residues. V was clipped by 0 bases and J by 6 bases, with 18 bases between them. CDR3 residues: CASSLGGREVFAEAFF. The CDR3 region has the DNA TGCGCCAGCAGCTTGGGTGGCAGGGAGGTTTTCGCTGAAGCTTTCTTT.

The chain has TRBV7-2 and TRBJ1-5; D remains ambiguous. This CDR3 has 15 residues. Looked up from germline, CDR1 is SGHTA and CDR2 is FQGNSA. V was cut by 1 base and J by 0 bases, with 7 bases left in between. CDR3 region: CASSLDAHSNQPQHF. DNA for the CDR3: TGTGCCAGCAGCTTAGACGCACATAGCAATCAGCCCCAGCATTTT.

This clonotype was picked up a small number of times. The chain is built from TRBV5-1 and TRBJ2-3; TRBD1 might be the D (6 bases). The V end lost 2 bases, the J end lost 0 bases, and 19 bases lay between the germline ends. The CDR3 spans 18 residues. CDR1 is SGHRS, CDR2 YFSETQ, per germline. In DNA, the CDR3 is TGCGCCAGCAGCTTCACCCGTTGGACAGACTATAGCACAGATACGCAGTATTTT. Its translation is CASSFTRWTDYSTDTQYF.

DNA of the CDR3: TGTGCCAGCAGCTTAGATAGTGAAAAACTGTTTTTT. Translated, it gives CASSLDSEKLFF. The V call is TRBV7-2, the J call TRBJ1-4; no definite D call. V lost 1 base and J 7 bases, leaving 4 bases between the germline ends. The CDR3 runs 12 residues. The germline V gene encodes CDR1 SGHTA and CDR2 FQGNSA.

V gene TRBV28 combines with J gene TRBJ2-5; either TRBD1 or TRBD2 may fit D (5 bases each). Looked up from germline, CDR1 is MDHEN and CDR2 is SYDVKM. The CDR3 is 14 amino acids. The V end was cut by 9 bases, the J end by 6 bases, with 20 bases between. The CDR3 coding sequence is TGTGCCAGTCGGGGCCCCCAGGGTACAAAGACCCAGTACTTC. As protein: CASRGPQGTKTQYF.

V is TRBV27 and J is TRBJ2-3; D may be TRBD1 (5 bases). V was cut by 5 bases and J by 4 bases, with 22 bases left in between. There are 17 residues in the CDR3. CDR1 and CDR2 (germline): MNHEY, SMNVEV (reference sequence). This CDR3 is CASSPLTTREGADTQYF. The DNA for the CDR3 is TGTGCCAGCAGTCCCCTCACGACCCGCGAAGGGGCAGATACGCAGTATTTT.

In this sample, this clonotype turned up a few times. One junction end does not reproduce the germline sequence, and a read error may be involved. The CDR3 DNA sequence: TGTGCCAGCTGTTTCCGGCGCCTCTCAAAATGGGGGACCCAGTACTTC. Translated: CASCFRRLSKWGTQYF. V and J are TRBV12-3 or TRBV12-4 and TRBJ2-5, with unresolved D. The CDR3 is made up of 16 amino acids.

The chain links TRBV5-6 to TRBJ2-1; 11 bases agree with TRBD2. The germline V gene encodes CDR1 SGHDT and CDR2 YYEEEE. The trim removed 4 bases at V and 6 bases at J, leaving 6 bases unmatched. This CDR3 region has 15 residues. CDR3 in amino acids: CASSQGLADFNEQFF. The DNA for the CDR3 is TGTGCCAGCAGCCAGGGACTAGCGGACTTCAATGAGCAGTTCTTC.

Many counts were recorded for this clonotype. V and J are TRBV24-1 and TRBJ2-1, with D tentatively TRBD1 or TRBD2 (6 bases each). CDR1 and CDR2 (germline): KGHDR, SFDVKD. The CDR3 has 11 residues. V lost 9 bases and J lost 9, with 11 bases in between. The CDR3 DNA reads TGTGCCACCGGGGGGCTGGGTGAGCAGTTCTTC. It is translated as CATGGLGEQFF.

The genes are TRBV7-8 and TRBJ1-1; D is undetermined. In germline, CDR1 is SGHVS, CDR2 FQNEAQ. Deletions cut 1 base from V and 0 bases from J, with 9 bases between. The CDR3 covers 15 residues. CDR3 DNA sequence: TGTGCCAGCAGCTTAGTTCTCAGCATGAACACTGAAGCTTTCTTT. Translation gives CASSLVLSMNTEAFF. Full variable domain (remainder filled in from reference TRBV7-8 and TRBJ1-1): GAGVSQSPRYKVAKRGQDVALRCDPISGHVSLFWYQQALGQGPEFLTYFQNEAQLDKSGLPSDRFFAERPEGSVSTLKIQRTQQEDSAVYLCASSLVLSMNTEAFFGQGTRLTVV.

This clonotype turned up a few times. The V and J genes are TRBV15 and TRBJ2-3, with D perhaps matching TRBD2 (5 bases). This CDR3 is 17 amino acids long. From germline, CDR1 is LNHNV and CDR2 YYDKDF (reference sequence). V was trimmed by 5 bases and J by 0 bases, leaving 18 bases between them. The CDR3 DNA follows: TGTGCCACCAGCGCCCAAGGAGGTTACTCTAGCACAGATACGCAGTATTTT. Protein: CATSAQGGYSSTDTQYF.

This clonotype has more than one count but fewer than ten. V gene TRBV11-1 combines with J gene TRBJ2-2, with 10 bases identical to TRBD2. V lost 4 bases and J lost 5; bases outside the gene matches: 13. The germline V gene encodes CDR1 SGHAT and CDR2 FQDESV (reference sequence). This CDR3 is built from 18 residues. The CDR3 DNA is TGTGCCAGCAGCTCCAACCAAGCTAGCGGGAGATGGACCGGGGAGCTGTTTTTT. Amino acid sequence: CASSSNQASGRWTGELFF.

This rearrangement joins TRBV7-9 to TRBJ1-1, with unresolved D. The germline V gene has CDR1 SEHNR and CDR2 FQNEAQ (reference sequence). V shed 5 bases and J shed 1 base, with 8 bases lying between them. The CDR3 length is 13 residues. Here the CDR3 DNA reads TGTGCCAGCAGCCAGCCAGGGAACACTGAAGCTTTCTTT. It encodes CASSQPGNTEAFF.

This clonotype has a count of ten or more. V and J are TRBV12-3 or TRBV12-4 and TRBJ2-1, with 11 nucleotides matching TRBD2. The CDR3 extends over 15 amino acids. Trimming at V came to 6 bases and at J to 8 bases, leaving 9 bases not matched to a gene. The CDR3, as DNA: TGTGCCAGCAGCCCCTTAGCGGGGGGGCTTGATGAGCAGTTCTTC. Its translation: CASSPLAGGLDEQFF.

This clonotype was seen a handful of times. The CDR3 here is CATTLPGLAGCSSYNEQFF. DNA for the CDR3: TGTGCCACCACCCTCCCGGGACTAGCGGGGTGCAGCTCCTACAATGAGCAGTTCTTC. The gene calls are TRBV24-1 and TRBJ2-1; 13 bases agree with TRBD2. Germline-derived CDR1 and CDR2 are KGHDR and SFDVKD. V gave up 8 bases and J gave up 0 bases; unmatched junction bases: 12. This CDR3 has 19 amino acids.

CDR3: CASSISRGIQETQYF. As DNA, the CDR3 is TGTGCCAGTAGTATCAGCAGGGGGATCCAAGAGACCCAGTACTTC. The chain recombines TRBV19 with TRBJ2-5, with 7 bases aligning to TRBD1. CDR3 size: 15 residues. CDR1 is LNHDA and CDR2 is SQIVND in the germline V gene (reference sequence). The J segment lost 1 base and the V segment lost 3 bases, leaving 5 bases of the junction unmatched.